The 23 T cell receptor beta chains below were found in one sample sequenced in a study of blood T cell repertoires in COVID-19. Libraries were prepared by immunoSEQ multiplex PCR; TCRdb keeps only in-frame clonotypes and omits some of them. The sample gives about 120,000 clones, around 81% of which show up once; around 9.3% is in the top ten. What was sequenced was peripheral blood. Receptors were obtained from a human donor in a cohort sampled during active COVID-19.

With respect to this clone: Compared with germline, one end of the junction differs, possibly owing to a read error. V usage is TRBV5-1 and J usage is TRBJ2-1, with 8 bases fitting TRBD2. This CDR3 contains 14 residues. The V gene's germline CDR1 is SGHRS and CDR2 YFSETQ. This CDR3 is CATSSGGAIDEQFF. The DNA for the CDR3 is TGCGCCACCAGCTCGGGGGGGGCAATTGATGAGCAGTTCTTC.

J is TRBJ2-3 and V is TRBV29-1, with D possibly matching TRBD2 (5 bases). V was clipped by 4 bases and J by 2 bases, with 7 bases between them. The germline V gene encodes CDR1 SQVTM and CDR2 ANQGSEA. The CDR3 is 12 residues long. CDR3: CSVVGDTDTQYF. CDR3 sequence (DNA): TGCAGCGTTGTGGGAGACACAGATACGCAGTATTTT.

The chain combines TRBV30 with TRBJ1-1; D gene unclear. CDR3 length equals 11 residues. From germline, CDR1 is GTSNPN and CDR2 SVGIG (reference sequence). Trimming removed 3 bases at V and 0 bases at J, with 2 bases between. This CDR3 is CAWSVNTEAFF. The DNA for the CDR3 is TGTGCCTGGAGCGTGAACACTGAAGCTTTCTTT. Together with reference TRBV30 and TRBJ1-1, the CDR3 gives the full variable domain: SQTIHQWPATLVQPVGSPLSLECTVEGTSNPNLYWYRQAAGRGLQLLFYSVGIGQISSEVPQNLSASRPQDRQFILSSKKLLLSDSGFYLCAWSVNTEAFFGQGTRLTVV.

The chain couples TRBV5-8 to TRBJ1-1; 8 bases match TRBD1. J was trimmed by 5 bases and V by 1 base; bases with no gene match: 10. CDR3 length equals 16 residues. Germline CDR1 reads SGHTS; CDR2 reads YDEGEE. The CDR3 reads CASSLILGQGGTEAFF. CDR3 coding DNA: TGTGCCAGCAGCTTGATTCTAGGACAGGGAGGTACTGAAGCTTTCTTT.

This rearrangement joins TRBV19 to TRBJ1-1; tentative D call: TRBD1 (6 bases). Germline CDR1 LNHDA, CDR2 SQIVND (reference sequence). The CDR3 covers 15 residues. Trimming shortened V by 4 bases and J by 1 base, and 13 bases separated the two germline ends. In DNA form, the CDR3 reads TGTGCCAGTAGTACTGGGGACAAAAAGAACACTGAAGCTTTCTTT. It translates to CASSTGDKKNTEAFF. Full variable domain (rest looked up from reference TRBV19 and TRBJ1-1): DGGITQSPKYLFRKEGQNVTLSCEQNLNHDAMYWYRQDPGQGLRLIYYSQIVNDFQKGDIAEGYSVSREKKESFPLTVTSAQKNPTAFYLCASSTGDKKNTEAFFGQGTRLTVV.

The rearrangement links TRBV6-2 or TRBV6-3 to TRBJ2-7; 10 bases fit TRBD1. After removal of 5 bases from V and 5 bases from J, the junction contained 6 bases not matched to a gene. Germline values: CDR1 MNHEY, CDR2 SVGEGT. CDR3 length: 14 residues. CDR3 sequence reads: CASSRTGGGNEQYF. CDR3 DNA: TGTGCCAGCAGTCGGACAGGGGGAGGCAACGAGCAGTACTTC.

This chain joins TRBV5-6 and TRBJ1-2, with TRBD1 identical over 8 bases. CDR3 length: 15 amino acids. The germline CDR1 and CDR2 sequences are SGHDT and YYEEEE. J lost 6 bases, V lost 0 bases, and 7 bases had no gene match. The CDR3 sequence: CASSLGTGPPHGYTF. The CDR3 DNA is TGTGCCAGCAGCTTGGGGACAGGGCCCCCTCATGGCTACACCTTC.

This clone was recorded only once. The genes are TRBV2 and TRBJ2-1; 13 bases are shared with TRBD2. This CDR3 region has 14 residues. The germline V gene encodes CDR1 SNHLY and CDR2 FYNNEI. The V gene end was trimmed by 9 bases and the J gene end by 8 bases; junction bases not matched to a gene: 7. The CDR3 DNA reads as TGTGCCAGTAGGACTAGCGGGAGAATAGATGAGCAGTTCTTC. Translated: CASRTSGRIDEQFF.

This clone was picked up one time. The V gene is TRBV3-1 (or the pseudogene TRBV3-2), the J gene TRBJ2-2, with unresolved D. This CDR3 spans 16 amino acids. Germline V lookup: CDR1 LGHDT, CDR2 YNNKEL (reference sequence). V lost 3 bases and J lost 1, with 12 bases in between. In DNA form, the CDR3 reads TGTGCCAGCAGCCAGGCCGACACGAAGAACACCGGGGAGCTGTTTTTT. Amino acids: CASSQADTKNTGELFF.

V usage is TRBV19 and J usage is TRBJ1-1; unclear D gene. With 5 bases removed from V and 6 bases from J, the gap between germline ends came to 13 bases. CDR3 length: 13 residues. Germline CDR1 is LNHDA and CDR2 is SQIVND (reference sequence). CDR3 sequence (DNA): TGTGCCAGTAGTCCGCACTGGTACGCTGAAGCTTTCTTT. As protein: CASSPHWYAEAFF.

This clone was seen once. The chain links TRBV11-3 to TRBJ2-1; D might be TRBD2 (5 bases). From germline, CDR1 is SGHNT and CDR2 YENEEA. The V and J ends lost 3 bases and 9 bases respectively, with 15 bases between them. This CDR3 region has 14 residues. The CDR3 DNA sequence: TGTGCCAGCAGCTTCAGAGACGGAGGTGGTGAGCAGTTCTTC. It encodes CASSFRDGGGEQFF.

V usage is TRBV5-5 and J usage is TRBJ2-5; maybe TRBD1 (5 bases). Trimming removed 0 bases from V and 5 bases from J, with 8 bases in between. From germline, CDR1 is SGHKS and CDR2 YYEKEE (reference sequence). This CDR3 spans 13 amino acids. This CDR3 reads CASSLGAGETQYF. In DNA form, the CDR3 reads TGTGCCAGCAGCTTGGGGGCAGGGGAGACCCAGTACTTC.

This clone was observed once. V and J are TRBV5-1 and TRBJ2-5; 8 positions match TRBD1. The V gene end was trimmed by 0 bases and the J gene end by 5 bases; junction bases not matched to a gene: 9. The V gene's germline CDR1 is SGHRS and CDR2 YFSETQ. The CDR3 consists of 16 residues. CDR3 sequence (DNA): TGCGCCAGCAGCTTGGGGCAGGGGGCTTTGACGGAGACCCAGTACTTC. As protein: CASSLGQGALTETQYF.

Judged by abundance, this clone is medium-sized. The chain recombines TRBV5-4 with TRBJ2-2; D gene unclear. CDR1 and CDR2 (germline): SGHNT, YYREEE (reference sequence). V lost 7 bases and J 5 bases, leaving 9 bases between the germline ends. The CDR3 runs 12 residues. The CDR3 sequence: CASPGETGELFF. Written as DNA, the CDR3 is TGTGCCAGCCCCGGAGAGACCGGGGAGCTGTTTTTT. The complete variable domain, with remaining parts taken from reference TRBV5-4 and TRBJ2-2, reads ETGVTQSPTHLIKTRGQQVTLRCSSQSGHNTVSWYQQALGQGPQFIFQYYREEENGRGNFPPRFSGLQFPNYSSELNVNALELDDSALYLCASPGETGELFFGEGSRLTVL.

V gene TRBV3-1 (or the pseudogene TRBV3-2) combines with J gene TRBJ1-2, with D possibly TRBD1 on 5 matching bases. CDR3 length: 12 residues. Germline assignment: CDR1 LGHDT and CDR2 YNNKEL (reference sequence). V shed 8 bases and J shed 2 bases, with 9 bases lying between them. The CDR3 DNA reads as TGTGCCAGCTTCCAGGGCAACTATGGCTACACCTTC. This gives the protein CASFQGNYGYTF.

CDR3 nucleotides: TGCGCCAGCAGCCAAGATCACAGAGTTTCCGGAAACACCATATATTTT. Amino acid sequence: CASSQDHRVSGNTIYF. This rearrangement joins TRBV4-1 to TRBJ1-3; no clear D. V lost 0 bases and J 4 bases, leaving 13 bases between the germline ends. The CDR3 is 16 amino acids. Germline CDR1 and CDR2: MGHRA and YSYEKL.

This chain links TRBV6-1 with TRBJ2-2; 8 bases align to TRBD1. Looked up from germline, CDR1 is MNHNS and CDR2 is SASEGT. V lost 5 bases and J lost 6; bases outside the gene matches: 23. The CDR3 covers 20 residues. This chain's CDR3 is CASSKGSPRRGQGAAGELFF. CDR3 sequence (DNA): TGTGCCAGCAGTAAAGGGTCACCTCGGCGGGGCCAGGGGGCGGCCGGGGAGCTGTTTTTT.

The chain couples TRBV6-2 or TRBV6-3 to TRBJ1-5; D is uncertain. Germline loops: CDR1 MNHEY, CDR2 SVGEGT. The CDR3 totals 14 residues. Trimming pared 0 bases from V and 4 bases from J, leaving 7 bases between. The DNA of the CDR3 is TGTGCCAGCAGTTACTCGTGGAGGAATCAGCCCCAGCATTTT. It is translated as CASSYSWRNQPQHF.

The chain couples TRBV7-2 to TRBJ2-7; a possible D gene is TRBD1 (6 bases). Between the trimmed V and J ends, which lost 2 bases and 2 bases, there was a span of 13 bases. CDR1 is SGHTA, CDR2 FQGNSA, per germline. The length of the CDR3 is 15 residues. The CDR3 region is CASSLQQGGAYEQYF. The CDR3 DNA sequence: TGTGCCAGCAGCTTACAACAGGGTGGAGCCTACGAGCAGTACTTC.

The gene calls are TRBV6-2 or TRBV6-3 and TRBJ2-1, with TRBD1 identical over 8 bases. V lost 3 bases, J lost 6 bases, and 7 bases stayed unmatched. The CDR3 extends over 15 amino acids. The germline V gene encodes CDR1 MNHEY and CDR2 SVGEGT. CDR3 DNA sequence: TGTGCCAGCAGTTATCATCAGGGGGCGCGCAATGAGCAGTTCTTC. This codes for CASSYHQGARNEQFF.

The V gene is TRBV25-1, the J gene TRBJ2-1, with TRBD1 matching over 8 bases. With 3 bases clipped from V and 3 bases from J, the junction kept 10 bases outside the gene matches. Germline V lookup: CDR1 MGHDK, CDR2 SYGVNS. The CDR3 runs 17 residues. The CDR3 bases are TGTGCCAGCAGTGACCCAAGGATGGGACAGGTCTACAATGAGCAGTTCTTC. Its protein product is CASSDPRMGQVYNEQFF.

The rearrangement joins TRBV19 to TRBJ1-5, with 10 bases matching TRBD1. Germline trimming cut 1 base from V and 0 bases from J; bases unmatched to any gene: 0. Germline CDR1 LNHDA, CDR2 SQIVND (reference sequence). The CDR3 sequence is 16 residues long. This CDR3 reads CASSIGTGGSNQPQHF. CDR3 DNA sequence: TGTGCCAGTAGTATAGGGACAGGGGGTAGCAATCAGCCCCAGCATTTT.

The chain is built from TRBV27 and TRBJ1-2, with TRBD1 as a possible D gene (6 bases). The CDR3 has 14 residues. Germline V gene sequence: CDR1 MNHEY, CDR2 SMNVEV (reference sequence). With 0 bases removed from V and 4 bases from J, the gap between germline ends came to 9 bases. The CDR3 loop is CASSLSGGGYGYTF. In nucleotides, the CDR3 is TGTGCCAGCAGTTTATCGGGAGGGGGCTATGGCTACACCTTC.